Below, 11 T cell receptor beta chains from the same sample are listed, as sequenced in a study of response to subunit inactivated influenza vaccine. One entry per CDR3 protein results from TCRdb running MiXCR on the RT-PCR reads. The sample holds about 500,000 distinct CDR3 sequences, approximately 15% seen once. Material: CD4+ T cells sorted from PBMCs, obtained less than 30 months after vaccination. The origin of the receptors is a man aged 50 to 69 who received an inactivated influenza vaccine.

The chain employs TRBV5-1 and TRBJ2-2; D gene uncertain. Germline V gene lookup returns CDR1 SGHRS and CDR2 YFSETQ. The length of the CDR3 is 14 residues. Trimming removed 5 bases at V and 3 bases at J, with 11 bases between. CDR3 DNA sequence: TGCGCCAGCAGGTCCCGTTCGGACACCGGGGAGCTGTTTTTT. Amino acids: CASRSRSDTGELFF.

This clonotype appeared a few times. V gene TRBV6-2 or TRBV6-3 combines with J gene TRBJ2-3, with 8 bases that match TRBD1. The CDR3 extends over 14 amino acids. The V and J ends lost 5 bases and 6 bases, in that order; junction bases with no gene match: 7. The germline CDR1 and CDR2 sequences are MNHEY and SVGEGT. CDR3 amino acids: CASSGGQGWDTQYF. CDR3 coding DNA: TGTGCCAGCAGTGGAGGACAGGGTTGGGATACGCAGTATTTT.

Only a few counts were recorded for this clonotype. This chain links TRBV18 with TRBJ2-1; 8 bases fit TRBD2. Germline lookup yields CDR1 KGHSH and CDR2 LQKENI. This CDR3 is 15 amino acids long. Germline trimming cut 3 bases from V and 9 bases from J; bases unmatched to any gene: 10. CDR3 sequence: CASSPKLAGGSEQFF. The CDR3 coding sequence is TGTGCCAGCTCACCTAAGCTAGCGGGTGGTTCTGAGCAGTTCTTC.

The sample holds a few counts of this clonotype. The V call is TRBV14, the J call TRBJ1-1; D remains ambiguous. The CDR3 is 15 residues long. Germline V lookup: CDR1 SGHDN, CDR2 FVKESK. Trimming took off 4 bases at V and 6 bases at J, with 18 bases between the two ends. In nucleotides, the CDR3 is TGTGCCAGCAGCCCATTCCGGGGATTTGGCGCTGAAGCTTTCTTT. Protein: CASSPFRGFGAEAFF.

This clonotype was counted between two and nine times. The genes are TRBV2 and TRBJ2-2, with no clear D. With 2 bases removed from V and 1 base from J, the gap between germline ends came to 5 bases. The germline V gene has CDR1 SNHLY and CDR2 FYNNEI. This CDR3 is 14 amino acids long. The CDR3 here is CASSEIVNTGELFF. CDR3 DNA: TGTGCCAGCAGTGAAATCGTGAACACCGGGGAGCTGTTTTTT.

A few counts support this clonotype. The chain employs TRBV5-6 and TRBJ1-3; D is unclear. The CDR3 has 13 residues. Germline-derived CDR1 and CDR2 are SGHDT and YYEEEE. V shed 0 bases and J shed 3 bases, with 4 bases lying between them. The CDR3 region has the DNA TGTGCCAGCAGCTTGGCCGATGGAAACACCATATATTTT. Its protein is CASSLADGNTIYF.

This chain uses TRBV20-1 with TRBJ2-1, with a possible D match to TRBD2 (7 bases). Trimming took 0 bases from V and 0 from J, leaving 12 bases between them. This CDR3 region has 16 residues. CDR1 and CDR2 from the germline V gene are DFQATT and SNEGSKA (reference sequence). The CDR3 DNA follows: TGCAGTGCTAGAGATTTGGGGGGGCCCTCCTACAATGAGCAGTTCTTC. The encoded protein is CSARDLGGPSYNEQFF.

This clonotype was seen at least ten times. The chain is built from TRBV7-2 and TRBJ1-5; TRBD1 is a possible D gene (5 bases). Germline CDR1 is SGHTA and CDR2 is FQGNSA. Trimming cost V 0 bases and J 6 bases, with 12 bases left between them. The CDR3 has 15 residues. In DNA, the CDR3 is TGTGCCAGCAGCTTAGCGCCGGGGACGGGTCAGCCCCAGCATTTT. This codes for CASSLAPGTGQPQHF.

In this sample, this clonotype turned up a few times. V and J are TRBV15 and TRBJ2-6; D is possibly TRBD1 (5 bases). The CDR3 consists of 17 residues. The ends were cut back, 3 bases at V and 0 bases at J, with 12 bases in the middle. In germline, CDR1 is LNHNV, CDR2 YYDKDF (reference sequence). CDR3 in DNA: TGTGCCACCAGCAGGGCAGGGTCCCGCTCTGGGGCCAACGTCCTGACTTTC. Its translation is CATSRAGSRSGANVLTF.

This chain uses TRBV27 with TRBJ2-5; TRBD1 is a possible D gene (6 bases). V lost 5 bases to trimming and J lost 1 base, with 11 bases between them. Germline V lookup: CDR1 MNHEY, CDR2 SMNVEV (reference sequence). The CDR3 sequence is 14 residues long. In nucleotides, the CDR3 is TGTGCCAGCAGTCAGGGACATACCCAAGAGACCCAGTACTTC. This codes for CASSQGHTQETQYF.

The J gene is TRBJ2-3, the V gene TRBV27; no definite D call. Trimming left V 6 bases short and J 0 bases short, with 10 bases between. The CDR3 spans 14 residues. The germline V gene encodes CDR1 MNHEY and CDR2 SMNVEV (reference sequence). CDR3: CASSQPPSTDTQYF. The CDR3 DNA sequence: TGTGCCAGCAGCCAACCCCCCAGCACAGATACGCAGTATTTT.